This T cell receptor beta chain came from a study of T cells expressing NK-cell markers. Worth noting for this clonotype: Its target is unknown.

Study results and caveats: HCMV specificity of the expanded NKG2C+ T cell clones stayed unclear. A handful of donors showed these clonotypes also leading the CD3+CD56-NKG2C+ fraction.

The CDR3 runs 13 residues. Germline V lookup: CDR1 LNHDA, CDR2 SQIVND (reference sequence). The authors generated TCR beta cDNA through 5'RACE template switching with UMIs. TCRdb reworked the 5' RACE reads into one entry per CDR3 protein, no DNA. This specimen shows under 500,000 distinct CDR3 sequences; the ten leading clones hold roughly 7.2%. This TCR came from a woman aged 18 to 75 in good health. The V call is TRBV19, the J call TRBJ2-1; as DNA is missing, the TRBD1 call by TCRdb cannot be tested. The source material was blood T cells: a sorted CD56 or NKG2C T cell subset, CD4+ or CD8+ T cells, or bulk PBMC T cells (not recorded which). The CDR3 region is CATSGQAYNEQFF.